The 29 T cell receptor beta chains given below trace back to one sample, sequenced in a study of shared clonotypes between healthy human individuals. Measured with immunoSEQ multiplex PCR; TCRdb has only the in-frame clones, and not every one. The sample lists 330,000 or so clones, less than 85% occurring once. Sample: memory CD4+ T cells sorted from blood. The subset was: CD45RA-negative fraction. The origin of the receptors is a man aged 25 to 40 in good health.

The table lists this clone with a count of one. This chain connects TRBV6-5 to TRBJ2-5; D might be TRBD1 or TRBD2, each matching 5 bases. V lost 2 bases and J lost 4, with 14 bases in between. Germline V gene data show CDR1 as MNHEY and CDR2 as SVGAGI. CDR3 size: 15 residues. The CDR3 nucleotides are TGTGCCAGCAGTTACGACGGGGCCCAGTTAGAGACCCAGTACTTC. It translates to CASSYDGAQLETQYF.

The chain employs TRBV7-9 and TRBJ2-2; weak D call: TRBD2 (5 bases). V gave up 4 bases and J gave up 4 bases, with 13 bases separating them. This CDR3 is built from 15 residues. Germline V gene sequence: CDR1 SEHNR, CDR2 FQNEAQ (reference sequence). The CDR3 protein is CASSSPVGATGELFF. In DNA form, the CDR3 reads TGTGCCAGCAGCTCACCGGTGGGAGCCACCGGGGAGCTGTTTTTT.

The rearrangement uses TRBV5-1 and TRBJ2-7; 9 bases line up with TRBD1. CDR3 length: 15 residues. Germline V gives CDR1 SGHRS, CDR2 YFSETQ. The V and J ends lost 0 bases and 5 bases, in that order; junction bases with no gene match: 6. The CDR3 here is CASSLDGTGSDEQYF. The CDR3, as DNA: TGCGCCAGCAGCTTGGACGGGACAGGGTCCGACGAGCAGTACTTC.

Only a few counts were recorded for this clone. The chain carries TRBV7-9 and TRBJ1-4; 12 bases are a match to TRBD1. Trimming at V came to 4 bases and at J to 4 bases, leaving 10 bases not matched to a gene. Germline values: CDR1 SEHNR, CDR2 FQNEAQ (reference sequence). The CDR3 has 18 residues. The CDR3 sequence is CASSWGQGARGDNEKLFF. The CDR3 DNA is TGTGCCAGCAGCTGGGGACAGGGGGCACGGGGCGATAATGAAAAACTGTTTTTT.

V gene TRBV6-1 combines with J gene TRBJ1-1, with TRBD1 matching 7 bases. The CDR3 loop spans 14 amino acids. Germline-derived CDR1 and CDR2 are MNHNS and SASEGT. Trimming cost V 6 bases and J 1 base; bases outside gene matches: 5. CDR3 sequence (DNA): TGTGCCAGCAGGCCCGGGACAGCGAACACTGAAGCTTTCTTT. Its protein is CASRPGTANTEAFF.

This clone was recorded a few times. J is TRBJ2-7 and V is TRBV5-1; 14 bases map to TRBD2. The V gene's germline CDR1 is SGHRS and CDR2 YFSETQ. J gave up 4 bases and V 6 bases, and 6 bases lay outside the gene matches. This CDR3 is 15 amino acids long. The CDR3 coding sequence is TGCGCCAGCACCGTGACTAGCGGGAGGGGATACGAGCAGTACTTC. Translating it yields CASTVTSGRGYEQYF.

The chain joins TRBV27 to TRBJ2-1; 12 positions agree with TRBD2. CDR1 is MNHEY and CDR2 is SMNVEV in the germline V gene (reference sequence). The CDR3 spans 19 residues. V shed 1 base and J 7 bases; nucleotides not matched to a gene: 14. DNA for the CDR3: TGTGCCAGCAGTTTATTCAGTATCCGGACTAGCGGGACGGAAAATGAGCAGTTCTTC. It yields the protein CASSLFSIRTSGTENEQFF.

The DNA for the CDR3 is TGTGCCAGCAGTCCAGGGCCCCCTCCTCCCTACAATGAGCAGTTCTTC. Translated, it gives CASSPGPPPPYNEQFF. This sequence joins TRBV27 and TRBJ2-1, with D perhaps TRBD1 (5 bases). The V gene lost 5 bases and the J gene lost 2 bases, with 16 bases spanning the gap. Germline loops: CDR1 MNHEY, CDR2 SMNVEV (reference sequence). The CDR3 has 16 residues.

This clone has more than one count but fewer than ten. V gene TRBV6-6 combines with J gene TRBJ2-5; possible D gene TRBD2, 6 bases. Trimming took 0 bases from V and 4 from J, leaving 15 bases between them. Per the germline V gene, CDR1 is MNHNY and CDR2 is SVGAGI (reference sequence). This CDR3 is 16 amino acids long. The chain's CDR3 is CASSYSGGTGAETQYF. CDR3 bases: TGTGCCAGCAGTTACTCGGGTGGAACGGGAGCAGAGACCCAGTACTTC.

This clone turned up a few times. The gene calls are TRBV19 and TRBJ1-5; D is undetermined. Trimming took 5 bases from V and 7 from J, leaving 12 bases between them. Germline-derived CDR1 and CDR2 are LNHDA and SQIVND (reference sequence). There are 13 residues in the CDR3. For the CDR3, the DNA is TGTGCCAGTAGTGTACAGAAAAAGCAGCCCCAGCATTTT. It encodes CASSVQKKQPQHF.

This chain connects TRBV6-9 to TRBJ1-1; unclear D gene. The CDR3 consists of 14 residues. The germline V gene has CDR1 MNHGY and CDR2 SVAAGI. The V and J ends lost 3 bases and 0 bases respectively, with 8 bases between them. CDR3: CASSYDNLNTEAFF. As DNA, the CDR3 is TGTGCCAGCAGTTACGACAACCTGAACACTGAAGCTTTCTTT.

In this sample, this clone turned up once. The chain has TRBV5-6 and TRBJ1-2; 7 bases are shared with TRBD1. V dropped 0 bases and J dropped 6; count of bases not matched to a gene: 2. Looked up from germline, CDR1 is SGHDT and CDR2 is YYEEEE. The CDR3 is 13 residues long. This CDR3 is CASSLVQGDGYTF. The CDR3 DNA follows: TGTGCCAGCAGCTTGGTTCAGGGGGATGGCTACACCTTC.

DNA for the CDR3: TGTGCCAGCAGTTCACTAGCGGGGGATTACAATGAGCAGTTCTTC. Amino acid sequence: CASSSLAGDYNEQFF. The chain recombines TRBV28 with TRBJ2-1, with 11 bases identical to TRBD2. Losses at the gene ends were 4 bases for V and 4 bases for J; bases not matched to a gene: 3. The germline CDR1 and CDR2 sequences are MDHEN and SYDVKM. The CDR3 extends over 15 amino acids.

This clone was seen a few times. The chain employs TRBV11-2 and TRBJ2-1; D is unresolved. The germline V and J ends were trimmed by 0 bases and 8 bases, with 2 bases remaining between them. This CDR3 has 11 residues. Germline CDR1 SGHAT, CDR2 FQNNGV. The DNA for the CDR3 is TGTGCCAGCAGCTTAGACCATGAGCAGTTCTTC. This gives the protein CASSLDHEQFF.

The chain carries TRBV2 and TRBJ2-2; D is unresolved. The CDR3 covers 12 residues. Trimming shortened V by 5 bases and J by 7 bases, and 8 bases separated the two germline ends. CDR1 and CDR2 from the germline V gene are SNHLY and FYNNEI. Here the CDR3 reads CASSYFVGELFF. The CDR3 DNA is TGTGCCAGCAGTTATTTCGTCGGGGAGCTGTTTTTT.

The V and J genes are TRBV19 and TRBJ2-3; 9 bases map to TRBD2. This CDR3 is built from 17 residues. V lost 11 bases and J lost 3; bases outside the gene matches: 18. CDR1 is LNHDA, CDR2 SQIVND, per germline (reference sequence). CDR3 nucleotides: TGTGCCGCTTCGGGTCTAGCGGGACGTACATCGACAGATACGCAGTATTTT. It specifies CAASGLAGRTSTDTQYF.

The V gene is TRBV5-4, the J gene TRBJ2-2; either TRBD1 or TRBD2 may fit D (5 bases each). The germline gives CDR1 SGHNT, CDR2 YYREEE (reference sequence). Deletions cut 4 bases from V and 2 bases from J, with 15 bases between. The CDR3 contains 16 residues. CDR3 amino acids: CASSAGWDLNTGELFF. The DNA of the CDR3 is TGTGCCAGCAGCGCCGGGTGGGACCTAAACACCGGGGAGCTGTTTTTT.

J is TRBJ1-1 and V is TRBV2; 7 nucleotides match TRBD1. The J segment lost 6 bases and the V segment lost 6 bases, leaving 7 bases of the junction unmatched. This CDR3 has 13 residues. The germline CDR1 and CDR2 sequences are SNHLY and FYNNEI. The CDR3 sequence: CASSVDREAEAFF. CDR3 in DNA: TGTGCCAGCAGCGTCGACAGGGAGGCTGAAGCTTTCTTT.

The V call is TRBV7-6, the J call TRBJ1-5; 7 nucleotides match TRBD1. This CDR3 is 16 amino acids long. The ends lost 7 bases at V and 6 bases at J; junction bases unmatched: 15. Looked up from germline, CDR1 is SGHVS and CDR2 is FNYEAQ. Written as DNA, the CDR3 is TGTGCCAGCACCTCCCCACCAAGGGGGCGGCTTCAGCCCCAGCATTTT. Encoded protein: CASTSPPRGRLQPQHF.

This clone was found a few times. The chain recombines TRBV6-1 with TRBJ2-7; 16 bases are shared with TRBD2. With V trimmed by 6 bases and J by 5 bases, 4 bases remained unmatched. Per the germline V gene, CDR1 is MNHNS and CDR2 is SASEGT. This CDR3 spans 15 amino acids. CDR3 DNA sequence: TGTGCCAGCAGGGGACTAGCGGGAGGGCGGCACGAGCAGTACTTC. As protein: CASRGLAGGRHEQYF.

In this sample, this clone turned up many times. The CDR3 is CASSETSGVSYEQYF. CDR3 sequence (DNA): TGTGCCAGCAGTGAAACTAGCGGGGTCTCCTACGAGCAGTACTTC. The chain recombines TRBV25-1 with TRBJ2-7, with 10 bases matching TRBD2. The V segment lost 2 bases and the J segment 0 bases; nucleotides outside the gene matches: 1. The CDR3 is 15 amino acids. The V gene's germline CDR1 is MGHDK and CDR2 SYGVNS.

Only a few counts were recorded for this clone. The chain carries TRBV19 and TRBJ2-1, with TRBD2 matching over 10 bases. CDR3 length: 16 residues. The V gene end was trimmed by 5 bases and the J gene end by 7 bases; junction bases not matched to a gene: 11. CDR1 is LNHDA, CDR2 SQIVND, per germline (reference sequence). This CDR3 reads CASSPRTSGFYNEQFF. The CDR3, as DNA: TGTGCCAGTAGTCCCCGGACTAGCGGTTTTTATAATGAGCAGTTCTTC.

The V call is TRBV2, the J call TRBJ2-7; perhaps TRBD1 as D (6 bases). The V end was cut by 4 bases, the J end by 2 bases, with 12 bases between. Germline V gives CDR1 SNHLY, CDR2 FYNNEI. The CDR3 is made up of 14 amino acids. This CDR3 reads CASSARDMTYEQYF. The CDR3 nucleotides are TGTGCCAGCAGTGCACGGGACATGACCTACGAGCAGTACTTC.

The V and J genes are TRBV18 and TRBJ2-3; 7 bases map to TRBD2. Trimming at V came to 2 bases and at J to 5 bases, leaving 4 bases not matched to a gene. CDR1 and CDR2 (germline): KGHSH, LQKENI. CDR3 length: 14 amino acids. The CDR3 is CASSPMVAGDTQYF. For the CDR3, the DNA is TGTGCCAGCTCACCAATGGTAGCGGGAGATACGCAGTATTTT.

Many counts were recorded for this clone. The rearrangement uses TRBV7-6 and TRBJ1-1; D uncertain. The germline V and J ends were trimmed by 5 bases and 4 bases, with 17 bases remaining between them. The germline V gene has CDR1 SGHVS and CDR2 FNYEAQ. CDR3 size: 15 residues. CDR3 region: CASSASLGRSTEAFF. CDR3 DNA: TGTGCCAGCAGCGCTTCCCTGGGAAGGAGCACTGAAGCTTTCTTT.

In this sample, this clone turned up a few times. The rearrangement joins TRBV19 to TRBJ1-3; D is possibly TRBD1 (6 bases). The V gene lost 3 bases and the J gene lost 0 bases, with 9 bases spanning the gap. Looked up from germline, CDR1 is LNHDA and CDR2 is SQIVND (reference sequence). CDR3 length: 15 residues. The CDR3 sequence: CASSMDSDSGNTIYF. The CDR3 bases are TGTGCCAGTAGTATGGACAGCGACTCTGGAAACACCATATATTTT.

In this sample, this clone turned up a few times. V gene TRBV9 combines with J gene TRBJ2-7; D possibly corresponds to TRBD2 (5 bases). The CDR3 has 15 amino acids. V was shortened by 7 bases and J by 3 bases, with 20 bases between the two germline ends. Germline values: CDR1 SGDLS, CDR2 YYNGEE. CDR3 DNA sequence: TGTGCCAGCTCACAAGGAGGCGCAAACAACTACGAGCAGTACTTC. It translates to CASSQGGANNYEQYF.

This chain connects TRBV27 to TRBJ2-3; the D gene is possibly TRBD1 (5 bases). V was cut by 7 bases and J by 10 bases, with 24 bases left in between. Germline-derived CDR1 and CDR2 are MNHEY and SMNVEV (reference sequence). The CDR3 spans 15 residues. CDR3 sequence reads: CASTFWGGDARAQYF. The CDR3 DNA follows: TGTGCCAGCACTTTTTGGGGCGGTGATGCCCGGGCGCAGTATTTT.

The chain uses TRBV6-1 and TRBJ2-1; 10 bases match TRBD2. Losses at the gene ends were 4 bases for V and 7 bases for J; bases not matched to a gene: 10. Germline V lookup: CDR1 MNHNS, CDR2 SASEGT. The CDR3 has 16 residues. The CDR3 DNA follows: TGTGCCAGCAGTGCTCTAGCGGGAGTCGTGGGTAATGAGCAGTTCTTC. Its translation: CASSALAGVVGNEQFF.